This T cell receptor beta chain was recorded in a study of CD8+ T cells in alopecia areata. RNA extraction and reverse transcription yielded cDNA as sequencing template. This table comes from immunoSEQ multiplex PCR, and its TCRdb copy is limited to in-frame clones, with some not included. Counted here are approximately 91,000 clones, about 40% occurring once; the ten biggest clones make up approximately 0.79%. V was trimmed by 4 bases and J by 8 bases, leaving 12 bases between them. This CDR3 is built from 12 residues. CDR1 is SGDLS and CDR2 is YYNGEE in the germline V gene. As part of sample collection, lesional scalp punch biopsies and peripheral blood were taken from alopecia areata patients.

The V gene is TRBV9, the J gene TRBJ1-2; D perhaps matches TRBD1 (6 bases). Sequencing was done on a sample of CD4+ T cells sorted from blood. The origin of this receptor is a human donor with alopecia areata. The CDR3 sequence is CASSSRQEGYTF. The DNA of the CDR3 is TGTGCCAGCAGCTCCCGACAGGAGGGCTACACCTTC.